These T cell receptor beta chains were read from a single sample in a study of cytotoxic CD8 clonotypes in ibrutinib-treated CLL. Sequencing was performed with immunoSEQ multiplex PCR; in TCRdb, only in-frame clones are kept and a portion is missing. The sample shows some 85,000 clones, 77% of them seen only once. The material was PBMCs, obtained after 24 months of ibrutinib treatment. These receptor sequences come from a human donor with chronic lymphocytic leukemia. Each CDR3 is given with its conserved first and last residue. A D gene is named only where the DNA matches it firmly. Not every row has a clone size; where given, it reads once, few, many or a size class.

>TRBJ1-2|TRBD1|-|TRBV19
CASSVDRVPWNGYTF
TGTGCCAGTAGTGTCGACAGGGTGCCTTGGAATGGCTACACCTTC
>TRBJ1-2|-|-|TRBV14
CASSPEGGRYGYTF
TGTGCCAGCAGCCCTGAAGGAGGGAGGTATGGCTACACCTTC
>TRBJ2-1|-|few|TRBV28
CASSLFAPGGQAQFF
TGTGCCAGCAGTTTATTTGCCCCGGGGGGCCAGGCCCAGTTCTTC
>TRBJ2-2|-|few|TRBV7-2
CASRTGTHTGELFF
TGTGCCAGCAGAACCGGGACACACACCGGGGAGCTGTTTTTT
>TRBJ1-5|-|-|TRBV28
CASSLFRLNQPQHF
TGTGCCAGCAGTTTATTCCGGCTCAATCAGCCCCAGCATTTT
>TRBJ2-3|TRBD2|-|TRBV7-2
CASSLMGRGGTDTQYF
TGTGCCAGCAGCTTAATGGGGCGGGGGGGCACAGATACGCAGTATTTT
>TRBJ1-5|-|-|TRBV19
CASSWGIEQPQHF
TGTGCCAGTAGTTGGGGGATCGAGCAGCCCCAGCATTTT
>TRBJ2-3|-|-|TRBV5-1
CASSYLGVRSTDTQYF
TGCGCCAGCAGCTACCTGGGGGTTAGGAGCACAGATACGCAGTATTTT
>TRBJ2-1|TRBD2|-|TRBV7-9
CASSFVPGLVPGEQFF
TGTGCCAGCAGCTTCGTCCCGGGACTAGTACCGGGTGAGCAGTTCTTC
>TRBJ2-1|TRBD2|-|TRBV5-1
CASSAASGRGRLNEQFF
TGCGCCAGCAGCGCCGCTAGCGGGAGGGGACGCCTGAATGAGCAGTTCTTC
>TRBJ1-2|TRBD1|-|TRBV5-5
CASSPKTGEYGYTF
TGTGCCAGCAGCCCGAAGACAGGGGAGTATGGCTACACCTTC
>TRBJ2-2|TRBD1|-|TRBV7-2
CASTQRGTGGGGELFF
TGTGCCAGCACCCAGCGGGGGACAGGGGGCGGCGGGGAGCTGTTTTTT
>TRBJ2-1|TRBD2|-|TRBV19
CASKVAGHNEQFF
TGTGCCAGTAAAGTAGCGGGGCACAATGAGCAGTTCTTC
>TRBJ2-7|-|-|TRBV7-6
CASSFLGREQYF
TGTGCCAGCAGCTTTCTCGGGCGCGAGCAGTACTTC
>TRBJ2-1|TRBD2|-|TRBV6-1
CASRNPGLAGMVKFF
TGTGCCAGCAGAAATCCGGGACTAGCGGGAATGGTGAAGTTCTTC
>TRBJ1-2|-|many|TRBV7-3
CASSLDGNYGYTF
TGTGCCAGCAGCTTAGACGGGAACTATGGCTACACCTTC
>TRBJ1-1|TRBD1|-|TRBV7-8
CASRPVQGQLEAFF
TGTGCCAGCAGACCAGTACAGGGGCAACTTGAAGCTTTCTTT
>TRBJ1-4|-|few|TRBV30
CAWSQPGTNEILFF
TGTGCCTGGAGTCAACCGGGGACTAATGAAATACTGTTTTTT
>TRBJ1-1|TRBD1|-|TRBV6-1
CASIGQGIVEAFF
TGTGCCAGCATCGGACAGGGGATTGTCGAAGCTTTCTTT
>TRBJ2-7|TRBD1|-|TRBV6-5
CASSKTGTSSYEQYF
TGTGCCAGCAGTAAGACAGGGACCAGCTCCTACGAGCAGTACTTC
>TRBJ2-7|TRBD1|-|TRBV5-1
CASTLVPGTGEYEQYF
TGCGCCAGCACCTTGGTTCCCGGGACAGGGGAATACGAGCAGTACTTC
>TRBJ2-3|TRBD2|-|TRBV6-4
CASSELAGAPDTQYF
TGTGCCAGCAGTGAACTAGCGGGAGCCCCAGATACGCAGTATTTT
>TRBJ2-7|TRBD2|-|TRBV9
CASSGGGAYEQYF
TGTGCCAGCAGCGGTGGGGGGGCCTACGAGCAGTACTTC
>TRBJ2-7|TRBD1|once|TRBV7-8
CASSPRQGALYEQYF
TGTGCCAGCAGCCCTAGACAGGGGGCCCTCTACGAGCAGTACTTC
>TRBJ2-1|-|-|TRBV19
CASSTDSSYNEQFF
TGTGCCAGTAGTACCGACAGCTCCTACAATGAGCAGTTCTTC
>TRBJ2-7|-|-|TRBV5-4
CASSQDGDTYEQYF
TGTGCCAGCAGCCAGGACGGGGATACGTACGAGCAGTACTTC
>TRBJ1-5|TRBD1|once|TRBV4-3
CASSQDIRGRSVQPQHF
TGCGCCAGCAGCCAAGATATAAGGGGGCGTTCGGTTCAGCCCCAGCATTTT
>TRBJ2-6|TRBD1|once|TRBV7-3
CASSSQGALGANVLTF
TGTGCCAGCAGCTCCCAGGGGGCTTTGGGGGCCAACGTCCTGACTTTC
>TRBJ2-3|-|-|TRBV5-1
CASSLKDTQYF
TGCGCCAGCAGCTTGAAAGATACGCAGTATTTT
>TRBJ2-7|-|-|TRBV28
CASNEWGEGGIYEQYF
TGTGCCAGCAACGAGTGGGGCGAAGGTGGGATCTACGAGCAGTACTTC
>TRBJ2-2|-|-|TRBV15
CATSREGRRTGELFF
TGTGCCACCAGCAGAGAGGGACGTCGGACCGGGGAGCTGTTTTTT
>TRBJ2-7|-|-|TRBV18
CASSPPSTGTYEQYF
TGTGCCAGCTCACCACCTAGTACAGGTACCTACGAGCAGTACTTC